This T cell receptor (beta chain) comes out of a study of T cell clonality in common variable immunodeficiency. Unmatched junction bases numbered 8, after V lost 0 bases and J lost 9 bases. Germline CDR1 reads ENHRY; CDR2 reads SYGVKD. This CDR3 is built from 16 residues. TCRdb keeps only in-frame clones here, not all; method: immunoSEQ multiplex PCR. This sample comprises about 81,000 clones, none seen once only. This clone was detected ten times or more. The missing CDR3 end, 3 residues past where the read stops, is filled in from the germline J gene. J is TRBJ1-6 and V is TRBV10-3; 7 nucleotides match TRBD1. What was sequenced was peripheral blood mononuclear cells. The TCR comes from a person between 18 and 75 years old in good health. CDR3 DNA (partial): TGTGCCATCAGTGAGTCGCGAGGGGGCGGAGGTTCACCC. This codes for CAISESRGGGGSP. From start to end, the CDR3 is CAISESRGGGGSPLHF.